A selection of T cell receptor beta chains follows, all from one sample in a study of blood T cells in healthy people across ages. Using its own MiXCR run on the 5' RACE reads, TCRdb lists one record per CDR3 protein. The sample has about 800,000 distinct CDR3 sequences, 35% to 60% seen once. The material sequenced was blood. These receptor sequences come from a man older than 75 in good health. CDR3s include the opening cysteine and the closing phenylalanine or tryptophan. The D gene is left open where the match is weak. Expanded clones get a size class; other rows say once, few or many, or leave the size out.

CDR3 protein: CASSVAAGGQGVLRTGANVLTF
CDR3 DNA: TGTGCCAGCAGCGTAGCTGCCGGCGGACAGGGCGTCCTGAGGACTGGGGCCAACGTCCTGACTTTC
V gene: TRBV9
clone size: -
D gene: TRBD1
J gene: TRBJ2-6

CDR3 protein: CASSLGAGTSSNEQFF
CDR3 DNA: TGTGCCAGCAGCTTGGGGGCGGGGACTAGTTCCAATGAGCAGTTCTTC
V gene: TRBV7-3
clone size: -
D gene: TRBD2
J gene: TRBJ2-1

CDR3 protein: CASSPSGRWNEQYF
CDR3 DNA: TGTGCCAGCAGCCCTAGCGGGAGGTGGAATGAGCAGTACTTC
V gene: TRBV9
clone size: once
D gene: TRBD2
J gene: TRBJ2-5

CDR3 protein: CASSQDPTGSYNEQFF
CDR3 DNA: TGCGCCAGCAGCCAAGATCCGACGGGCTCCTACAATGAGCAGTTCTTC
V gene: TRBV4-1
clone size: few
D gene: -
J gene: TRBJ2-1

CDR3 protein: CASSLPGGRTEAFF
CDR3 DNA: TGTGCCAGCAGTTTGCCAGGGGGAAGAACTGAAGCTTTCTTT
V gene: TRBV28
clone size: few
D gene: TRBD1
J gene: TRBJ1-1

CDR3 protein: CSARDPVGDSYEQYF
CDR3 DNA: TGCAGTGCTAGAGATCCGGTGGGGGACTCCTACGAGCAGTACTTC
V gene: TRBV20-1
clone size: -
D gene: -
J gene: TRBJ2-7

CDR3 protein: CASSLVGDGVADTQYF
CDR3 DNA: TGCGCCAGCAGCTTGGTGGGGGACGGGGTAGCCGATACGCAGTATTTT
V gene: TRBV5-1
clone size: few
D gene: -
J gene: TRBJ2-3

CDR3 protein: CAGSQTLETQYF
CDR3 DNA: TGTGCCGGCAGCCAGACCTTGGAGACCCAGTACTTC
V gene: TRBV7-2
clone size: once
D gene: -
J gene: TRBJ2-5

CDR3 protein: CASSQFEGPSGTGELFF
CDR3 DNA: TGTGCCAGCAGCCAATTCGAGGGCCCTTCAGGGACCGGGGAGCTGTTTTTT
V gene: TRBV14
clone size: -
D gene: -
J gene: TRBJ2-2

CDR3 protein: CSASQGLRDGTYEQYF
CDR3 DNA: TGCAGTGCTAGCCAGGGGTTGAGGGACGGAACCTACGAGCAGTACTTC
V gene: TRBV20-1
clone size: -
D gene: -
J gene: TRBJ2-7

CDR3 protein: CSVGSRGETQYF
CDR3 DNA: TGCAGCGTTGGAAGCCGTGGGGAGACCCAGTACTTC
V gene: TRBV29-1
clone size: -
D gene: -
J gene: TRBJ2-5

CDR3 protein: CSARSFGQQNSTDTQYF
CDR3 DNA: TGCAGTGCTAGATCTTTCGGACAACAAAATAGCACAGATACGCAGTATTTT
V gene: TRBV20-1
clone size: -
D gene: -
J gene: TRBJ2-3

CDR3 protein: CASGEEGQGGTNEQFF
CDR3 DNA: TGTGCCAGCGGAGAGGAGGGACAGGGAGGAACCAATGAGCAGTTCTTC
V gene: TRBV28
clone size: few
D gene: TRBD1
J gene: TRBJ2-1

CDR3 protein: CASSPGQERLFF
CDR3 DNA: TGTGCCAGCAGCCCCGGACAGGAAAGACTGTTTTTT
V gene: TRBV25-1
clone size: -
D gene: TRBD1
J gene: TRBJ1-4

CDR3 protein: CASGSLGGGAKNIQYF
CDR3 DNA: TGTGCCAGCGGTTCCTTGGGTGGTGGGGCCAAAAACATTCAGTACTTC
V gene: TRBV28
clone size: -
D gene: -
J gene: TRBJ2-4

CDR3 protein: CASRGQFSTDTQYF
CDR3 DNA: TGCGCCAGCAGAGGACAGTTCAGCACAGATACGCAGTATTTT
V gene: TRBV5-1
clone size: few
D gene: -
J gene: TRBJ2-3

CDR3 protein: CAISAGRTAGETQYF
CDR3 DNA: TGTGCCATCAGTGCGGGGCGGACGGCAGGGGAGACCCAGTACTTC
V gene: TRBV10-3
clone size: -
D gene: -
J gene: TRBJ2-5

CDR3 protein: CASSWVGTGGLYEQFF
CDR3 DNA: TGTGCCAGCAGTTGGGTCGGGACAGGGGGTTTGTATGAGCAGTTCTTC
V gene: TRBV27
clone size: -
D gene: TRBD1
J gene: TRBJ2-1

CDR3 protein: CATRPGGTYNEQFF
CDR3 DNA: TGTGCCACTCGTCCAGGGGGCACCTACAATGAGCAGTTCTTC
V gene: TRBV24-1
clone size: few
D gene: TRBD1
J gene: TRBJ2-1

CDR3 protein: CASSLNGRSSYEQYF
CDR3 DNA: TGCGCCAGCAGCTTGAACGGGAGGAGCTCCTACGAGCAGTACTTC
V gene: TRBV5-1
clone size: once
D gene: TRBD2
J gene: TRBJ2-7

CDR3 protein: CASSPRGSGGNQETQYF
CDR3 DNA: TGTGCCAGCAGTCCCCGGGGGAGCGGGGGGAATCAAGAGACCCAGTACTTC
V gene: TRBV27
clone size: few
D gene: TRBD2
J gene: TRBJ2-5

CDR3 protein: CASSRDLSSYNEQYF
CDR3 DNA: TGTGCCAGCAGTCGGGACCTGAGCTCCTACAATGAGCAGTACTTC
V gene: TRBV12-3/TRBV12-4
clone size: few
D gene: -
J gene: TRBJ2-7

CDR3 protein: CASSDQGLGGQPQHF
CDR3 DNA: TGTGCCAGCAGTGACCAAGGCCTCGGCGGTCAGCCCCAGCATTTT
V gene: TRBV6-1
clone size: -
D gene: -
J gene: TRBJ1-5

CDR3 protein: CASSQDAENYGYTF
CDR3 DNA: TGTGCCAGCAGCCAAGACGCAGAAAACTATGGCTACACCTTC
V gene: TRBV3-1
clone size: -
D gene: -
J gene: TRBJ1-2

CDR3 protein: CASSRNRAHEQYF
CDR3 DNA: TGTGCCAGCAGTAGAAACAGGGCGCACGAGCAGTACTTC
V gene: TRBV28
clone size: once
D gene: -
J gene: TRBJ2-7

CDR3 protein: CASPQSVAGALFF
CDR3 DNA: TGTGCCAGCCCTCAAAGCGTGGCCGGGGCGCTGTTTTTT
V gene: TRBV6-5
clone size: -
D gene: -
J gene: TRBJ2-2

CDR3 protein: CASSVLGQGAYNEQFF
CDR3 DNA: TGTGCCAGCAGCGTATTGGGACAGGGGGCCTACAATGAGCAGTTCTTC
V gene: TRBV9
clone size: few
D gene: TRBD1
J gene: TRBJ2-1

CDR3 protein: CASRLPPSGSDNEQFF
CDR3 DNA: TGTGCCAGCAGACTACCACCTAGCGGGAGCGACAATGAGCAGTTCTTC
V gene: TRBV5-6
clone size: -
D gene: TRBD2
J gene: TRBJ2-1

CDR3 protein: CAISLQGSSSGYTF
CDR3 DNA: TGTGCCATCAGTTTACAGGGAAGTTCTTCTGGCTACACCTTC
V gene: TRBV10-3
clone size: -
D gene: -
J gene: TRBJ1-2